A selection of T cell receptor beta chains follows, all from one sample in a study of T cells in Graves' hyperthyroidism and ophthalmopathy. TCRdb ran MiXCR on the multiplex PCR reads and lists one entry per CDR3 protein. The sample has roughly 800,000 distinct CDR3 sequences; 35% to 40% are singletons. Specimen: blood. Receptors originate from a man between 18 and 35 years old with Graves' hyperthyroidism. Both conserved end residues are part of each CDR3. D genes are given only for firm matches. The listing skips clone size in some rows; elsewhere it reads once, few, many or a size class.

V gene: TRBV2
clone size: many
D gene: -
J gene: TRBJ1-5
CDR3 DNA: TGTGCCAGCAGTGAACCCCTGAAGGCAGGGGGCAATCAGCCCCAGCATTTT
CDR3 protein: CASSEPLKAGGNQPQHF

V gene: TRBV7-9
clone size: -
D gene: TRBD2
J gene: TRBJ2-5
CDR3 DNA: TGTGCCAGCAGTTCTCTAGCGGGGGTAACCCAAGAGACCCAGTACTTC
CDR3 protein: CASSSLAGVTQETQYF

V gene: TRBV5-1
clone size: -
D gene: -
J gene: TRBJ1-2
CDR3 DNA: TGCGCCAGCAGCTTGGAGGCAGCCGACTATGGCTACACCTTC
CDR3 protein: CASSLEAADYGYTF

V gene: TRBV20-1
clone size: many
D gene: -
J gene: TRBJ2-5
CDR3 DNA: TGCAGTGCTGCCGGGACGGTAACTGAGACCCAGTACTTC
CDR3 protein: CSAAGTVTETQYF

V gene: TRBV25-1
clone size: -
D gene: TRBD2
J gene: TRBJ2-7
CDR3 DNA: TGTGCCAGCAGCCGGACTAGAATCGCCGAGCAGTACTTC
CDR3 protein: CASSRTRIAEQYF

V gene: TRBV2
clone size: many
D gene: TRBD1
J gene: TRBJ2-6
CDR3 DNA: TGTGCCAGCAGAGGGACAGTCAACTCTGGGGCCAACGTCCTGACTTTC
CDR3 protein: CASRGTVNSGANVLTF

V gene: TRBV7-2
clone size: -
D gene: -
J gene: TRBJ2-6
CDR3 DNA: TGTGCCAGCAGCTCAGACCCCGGCAGGGCTGGGGCCAACGTCCTGACTTTC
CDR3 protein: CASSSDPGRAGANVLTF

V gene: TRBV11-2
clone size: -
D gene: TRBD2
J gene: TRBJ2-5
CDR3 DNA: TGTGCCAGCAGCTTAGATTCGGGACTAGCGGGAGAGACCCAGTACTTC
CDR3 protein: CASSLDSGLAGETQYF

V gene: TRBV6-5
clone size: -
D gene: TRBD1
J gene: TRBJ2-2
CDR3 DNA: TGTGCCTTAACCCAAGGGGACAGCAACACCGGGGAGCTGTTTTTT
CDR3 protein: CALTQGDSNTGELFF

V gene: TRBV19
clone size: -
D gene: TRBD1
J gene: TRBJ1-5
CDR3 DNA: TGTGCCAGTAGCGACAGGGGCTGGGGAAATCAGCCCCAGCATTTT
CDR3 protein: CASSDRGWGNQPQHF

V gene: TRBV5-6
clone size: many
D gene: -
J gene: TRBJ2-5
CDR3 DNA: TGTGCCAGCAGCTTGCGGGCAGAGACCCAGTACTTC
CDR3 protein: CASSLRAETQYF

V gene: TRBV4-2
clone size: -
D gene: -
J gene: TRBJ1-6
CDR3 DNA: TGTGCCAGCAGCCAAGAAGAGGGGCTGCGGTCACCCCTCCACTTT
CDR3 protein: CASSQEEGLRSPLHF

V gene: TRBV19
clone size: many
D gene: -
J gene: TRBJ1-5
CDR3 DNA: TGTGCCTGCCGTCGGGAGCCGTATAGCAATCAGCCCCAGCATTTT
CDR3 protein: CACRREPYSNQPQHF

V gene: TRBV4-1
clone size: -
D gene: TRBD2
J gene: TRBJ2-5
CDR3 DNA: TGCGCCAGCAGCCAAGATGCGCGGGGGGGCCAGGAGACCCAGTACTTC
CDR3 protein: CASSQDARGGQETQYF

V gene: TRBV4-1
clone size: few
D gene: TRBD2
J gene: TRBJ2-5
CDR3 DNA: TGTGCCAGCAGCCCCAGAGGACTAGCGGAGCAAGAGACCCAGTACTTC
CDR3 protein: CASSPRGLAEQETQYF

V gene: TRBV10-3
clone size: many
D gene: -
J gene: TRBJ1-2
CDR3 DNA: TGTGCCATCAGTGAGTCCTCAGGAAGCTATGGCTACACCTTC
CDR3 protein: CAISESSGSYGYTF

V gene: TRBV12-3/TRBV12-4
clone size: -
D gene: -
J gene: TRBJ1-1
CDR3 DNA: TGTGCCAGCAGTTCTAGCGGGGGGGCCATGAACACTGAAGCTTTCTTT
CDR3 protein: CASSSSGGAMNTEAFF